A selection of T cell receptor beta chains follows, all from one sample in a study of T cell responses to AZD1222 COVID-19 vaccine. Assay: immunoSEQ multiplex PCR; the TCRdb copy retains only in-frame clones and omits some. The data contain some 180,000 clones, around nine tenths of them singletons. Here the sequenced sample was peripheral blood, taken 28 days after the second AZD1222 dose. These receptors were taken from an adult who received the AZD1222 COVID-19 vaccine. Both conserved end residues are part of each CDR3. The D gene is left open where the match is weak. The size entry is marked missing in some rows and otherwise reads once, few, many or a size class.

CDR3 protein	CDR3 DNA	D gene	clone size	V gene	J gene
CASSRRAGFDTDTQYF	TGTGCCAGCAGCCGAAGAGCGGGGTTTGACACAGATACGCAGTATTTT	TRBD2	.	TRBV7-3	TRBJ2-3
CASSLDFGNTEAFF	TGCGCCAGCAGCTTAGATTTTGGGAACACTGAAGCTTTCTTT	.	.	TRBV5-1	TRBJ1-1
CASSQVASGVFTGELFF	TGCGCCAGCAGCCAAGTTGCTAGCGGGGTTTTCACCGGGGAGCTGTTTTTT	TRBD2	.	TRBV4-1	TRBJ2-2
CASSEGQGYIQYF	TGTGCCAGCAGTGAAGGGCAGGGATACATTCAGTACTTC	.	few	TRBV6-1	TRBJ2-4
CASSERGANYGYTF	TGTGCCAGCAGTGAAAGAGGGGCTAACTATGGCTACACCTTC	.	once	TRBV6-1	TRBJ1-2
CASSPIPEFYSYTF	TGTGCCAGCTCACCAATTCCCGAATTCTACAGCTACACCTTC	.	.	TRBV18	TRBJ1-2
CASSLSGTGGGNTIYF	TGTGCCAGCAGCTTATCCGGGACAGGGGGAGGAAACACCATATATTTT	TRBD1	.	TRBV7-3	TRBJ1-3
CATSSGRMEHTIYF	TGTGCCACCAGCAGCGGAAGAATGGAACACACCATATATTTT	.	.	TRBV15	TRBJ1-3
CASQPGTPGGAFF	TGTGCCAGCCAACCGGGAACTCCTGGAGGGGCTTTCTTT	.	.	TRBV28	TRBJ1-1
CASSLTPHPGQNYGYTF	TGTGCCAGCAGCTTAACACCACACCCCGGACAGAACTATGGCTACACCTTC	.	.	TRBV7-3	TRBJ1-2
CASSEGATNTDTQYF	TGTGCCAGCAGTGAGGGGGCCACAAATACAGATACGCAGTATTTT	.	.	TRBV2	TRBJ2-3
CASSNRTGAGANVLTF	TGTGCCAGCAGTAACCGGACAGGGGCCGGGGCCAACGTCCTGACTTTC	TRBD1	.	TRBV27	TRBJ2-6
CASSDLTGRRNGYTF	TGTGCCAGCAGTGACCTGACAGGGAGGAGAAATGGCTACACCTTC	TRBD1	.	TRBV6-1	TRBJ1-2
CASSEMSSYNSPLHF	TGTGCCAGCAGTGAAATGAGCTCCTATAATTCACCCCTCCACTTT	.	.	TRBV2	TRBJ1-6
CATGTGRYEQFF	TGTGCCACCGGGACAGGGCGGTATGAGCAGTTCTTC	TRBD1	.	TRBV7-2	TRBJ2-1
CASSDSAGGGRDTQYF	TGTGCCAGCAGTGACTCTGCGGGAGGGGGCCGGGATACGCAGTATTTT	TRBD2	.	TRBV6-4	TRBJ2-3
CASSEEGGGFYEQYF	TGTGCCAGCAGTGAAGAGGGCGGGGGATTCTACGAGCAGTACTTC	TRBD2	.	TRBV2	TRBJ2-7
CASSIAGGRDTDTQYF	TGTGCCAGCTCTATCGCGGGGGGACGGGACACAGATACGCAGTATTTT	TRBD2	.	TRBV18	TRBJ2-3
CASSSTGQGYGYTF	TGTGCCAGCAGTTCAACTGGACAGGGGTATGGCTACACCTTC	TRBD1	.	TRBV28	TRBJ1-2
CATTIAGGHNEQFF	TGTGCCACCACGATAGCGGGGGGGCACAATGAGCAGTTCTTC	TRBD2	.	TRBV5-6	TRBJ2-1
CASSSGTGSYEQYF	TGTGCCAGCTCCTCGGGGACAGGCTCCTACGAGCAGTACTTC	TRBD1	.	TRBV18	TRBJ2-7
CASSPALAGVSYEQFF	TGTGCCAGCAGCCCAGCACTAGCGGGAGTATCCTATGAGCAGTTCTTC	TRBD2	.	TRBV7-3	TRBJ2-1